Following are 17 T cell receptor beta chains from one sample sequenced in a study of cytomegalovirus exposure and HLA in healthy donors (dated by TCRdb to about 2017). Library creation used the immunoSEQ multiplex PCR assay. Imported from immuneACCESS, the table was reduced by TCRdb to in-frame sequences with V and J called. These copies leave out some clones; in studies compared against another copy, an unresolved V gene accounts for under half, and the cause of the remainder is not known. This sample holds 150,000 to 200,000 clones; roughly 80% were observed only once. The ten largest clones add up to less than 8.5% of the sample. Input material: PBMCs. The receptor set was obtained from a man between 18 and 29 years old in good health and CMV-seropositive.

This clone was found once. This chain links TRBV6-6 with TRBJ2-2; D unresolved. CDR1 MNHNY and CDR2 SVGAGI come from the germline V gene (reference sequence). V shed 2 bases and J shed 4 bases, with 11 bases lying between them. CDR3 size: 15 residues. The CDR3 bases are TGTGCCAGCAGTTACAGCGCGGTCCCCACCGGGGAGCTGTTTTTT. Translated: CASSYSAVPTGELFF.

The chain carries TRBV7-6 and TRBJ2-2; D perhaps matches TRBD1 (6 bases). Trimming stripped 5 bases from V and 0 bases from J, with 13 bases between. Germline V CDR1 and CDR2: SGHVS, FNYEAQ. This CDR3 has 16 amino acids. The CDR3 sequence: CASSASQGTNTGELFF. The CDR3 DNA follows: TGTGCCAGCAGCGCCTCTCAGGGGACGAACACCGGGGAGCTGTTTTTT.

The gene calls are TRBV25-1 and TRBJ2-7; the D is unclear. This CDR3 spans 13 amino acids. The V end lost 0 bases, the J end lost 4 bases, and 7 bases lay between the germline ends. Germline assignment: CDR1 MGHDK and CDR2 SYGVNS. The CDR3 nucleotides are TGTGCCAGCAGTGAATATGGCAGTTACGAGCAGTACTTC. This sequence encodes CASSEYGSYEQYF.

The chain carries TRBV4-2 and TRBJ2-1; no reliable D call. The length of the CDR3 is 14 residues. V lost 1 base and J lost 6, with 10 bases in between. Germline loops: CDR1 LGHNA, CDR2 YNFKEQ. The DNA of the CDR3 is TGTGCCAGCAGCCAAGGTTCGATTAGCAATGAGCAGTTCTTC. Amino acid sequence: CASSQGSISNEQFF.

The V call is TRBV12-2, the J call TRBJ2-1; the table's D call, TRBD2, has no DNA check behind it. TRBV12-2 is shown as a pseudogene. CDR3 length: 13 residues. The CDR3 is CAGSGISYNEQFF. In DNA form, the CDR3 reads TGTGCAGGTAGCGGGATCTCCTACAATGAGCAGTTCTTC.

The chain joins TRBV6-4 to TRBJ2-1; D is uncertain. This CDR3 is 8 amino acids long. Trimming cost V 6 bases and J 14 bases, with 5 bases left between them. CDR1 is MRHNA, CDR2 SNTAGT, per germline. The chain's CDR3 is CASSPKFF. As DNA, the CDR3 is TGTGCCAGCAGCCCTAAGTTCTTC.

This chain connects TRBV5-8 to TRBJ2-3; 12 bases match TRBD1. The CDR3 is 19 amino acids. V shed 4 bases, J shed 2 bases, and the junction held 14 bases outside the gene matches. The V gene's germline CDR1 is SGHTS and CDR2 YDEGEE. Here the CDR3 reads CASSGPGTGGEGTTDTQYF. The CDR3 DNA follows: TGTGCCAGCAGCGGCCCCGGGACAGGGGGCGAGGGGACCACAGATACGCAGTATTTT. Full variable domain (outside the CDR3, taken from reference TRBV5-8 and TRBJ2-3): EAGVTQSPTHLIKTRGQQATLRCSPISGHTSVYWYQQALGLGLQFLLWYDEGEERNRGNFPPRFSGRQFPNYSSELNVNALELEDSALYLCASSGPGTGGEGTTDTQYFGPGTRLTVL.

The table lists this clone with a count of one. The chain employs TRBV5-6 and TRBJ1-3; D is possibly TRBD1 (5 bases). Germline lookup yields CDR1 SGHDT and CDR2 YYEEEE. This CDR3 is built from 15 residues. Trimming took off 3 bases at V and 1 base at J, with 11 bases between the two ends. CDR3 coding DNA: TGTGCCAGCAGCTCTGCAGGGAGGTCTGGAAACACCATATATTTT. Translating gives CASSSAGRSGNTIYF.

The V and J genes are TRBV2 and TRBJ2-1; 10 nucleotides line up with TRBD2. V was clipped by 4 bases and J by 0 bases; unmatched bases: 9. CDR3 length: 18 residues. Germline V CDR1 and CDR2: SNHLY, FYNNEI. CDR3 coding DNA: TGTGCCAGCAGTGGACCTAGCGGGGGCCCTAGCTCCTACAATGAGCAGTTCTTC. This codes for CASSGPSGGPSSYNEQFF.

This clone was detected once. The CDR3 sequence is CASSPAGTSGSNEQFF. In DNA form, the CDR3 reads TGTGCCAGCAGCCCCGCCGGGACTAGCGGGAGTAATGAGCAGTTCTTC. This chain connects TRBV4-2 to TRBJ2-1; 14 nucleotides line up with TRBD2. After removal of 4 bases from V and 7 bases from J, the junction contained 6 bases not matched to a gene. From germline, CDR1 is LGHNA and CDR2 YNFKEQ. The CDR3 has 16 residues.

The genes are TRBV14 and TRBJ2-7, with no clear D. This CDR3 is 13 amino acids long. The V gene lost 5 bases and the J gene lost 2 bases, with 10 bases spanning the gap. CDR1 SGHDN and CDR2 FVKESK come from the germline V gene. The CDR3 here is CASSFDKTYEQYF. The CDR3 nucleotides are TGTGCCAGCAGCTTTGACAAGACCTACGAGCAGTACTTC.

The chain joins TRBV27 to TRBJ2-1; the match to TRBD2 covers 16 bases. The V gene's germline CDR1 is MNHEY and CDR2 SMNVEV (reference sequence). The CDR3 is made up of 17 amino acids. Trimming took 5 bases from V and 11 from J; bases not matched to a gene: 12. CDR3 sequence reads: CASSPKGLAGGGGKQFF. The CDR3 DNA sequence: TGTGCCAGCAGTCCTAAGGGACTAGCGGGAGGGGGTGGGAAGCAGTTCTTC.

The rearrangement uses TRBV19 and TRBJ2-7; tentatively, D is TRBD1 (6 bases). The germline V and J ends were trimmed by 4 bases and 6 bases, with 22 bases remaining between them. The germline V gene encodes CDR1 LNHDA and CDR2 SQIVND (reference sequence). The CDR3 extends over 16 amino acids. The CDR3 bases are TGTGCCAGTAGTACCGACCACGGGACAACTGGGTCCGAGCAGTACTTC. Its translation is CASSTDHGTTGSEQYF.

This rearrangement joins TRBV28 to TRBJ2-7; TRBD2 agrees at 13 bases. The CDR3 runs 13 residues. Trimming cost V 8 bases and J 9 bases; bases outside gene matches: 7. The germline V gene encodes CDR1 MDHEN and CDR2 SYDVKM. CDR3 amino acids: CASLPLAGGGQYF. The CDR3 region has the DNA TGTGCCAGCCTCCCACTAGCGGGAGGGGGGCAGTACTTC.

This clone was counted once. The chain is built from TRBV6-4 and TRBJ2-7, with 7 nucleotides matching TRBD1. This CDR3 comprises 14 residues. Germline trimming cut 6 bases from V and 0 bases from J; bases unmatched to any gene: 5. The germline CDR1 and CDR2 sequences are MRHNA and SNTAGT. The CDR3 bases are TGTGCCAGCAGACCTGGGACAGTCTCCTACGAGCAGTACTTC. Translated: CASRPGTVSYEQYF.

The chain is built from TRBV27 and TRBJ2-2, with D possibly TRBD1 on 5 matching bases. The V gene lost 6 bases and the J gene lost 1 base, with 9 bases spanning the gap. The CDR3 is made up of 14 amino acids. Germline V lookup: CDR1 MNHEY, CDR2 SMNVEV (reference sequence). CDR3 in DNA: TGTGCCAGCAGACTGGGGCAGAACACCGGGGAGCTGTTTTTT. It is translated as CASRLGQNTGELFF.

The chain recombines TRBV7-2 with TRBJ2-5, with a possible D match to TRBD1 (5 bases). Germline lookup yields CDR1 SGHTA and CDR2 FQGNSA. Trimming pared 5 bases from V and 5 bases from J, leaving 15 bases between. The CDR3 contains 14 residues. CDR3 sequence: CASSRQAPGETQYF. The DNA for the CDR3 is TGTGCCAGCAGCCGGCAGGCCCCAGGGGAGACCCAGTACTTC.